This section outlines one TCR beta chain sequence together with its context. What it binds is not known. TCRdb reprocessed the 5' RACE reads with MiXCR, giving one entry per CDR3 protein. The sample comprises approximately 430,000 distinct CDR3 sequences, about a quarter of which are singletons, and roughly 13% rests with the top ten. The CDR3 runs 14 residues. The V gene's germline CDR1 is DFQATT and CDR2 SNEGSKA (reference sequence). J gave up 4 bases and V 1 base, and 4 bases lay outside the gene matches. The record originates from a study of T-cell memory formation after mild COVID-19. Study results and caveats: Several responding clones turned up in pre-infection memory, indicating that cross-reactive memory may have taken part. Researchers could not confirm that second-wave clones peaking on day 37 targeted SARS-CoV-2.

The sequence derives from an adult woman who had mild COVID-19 (a few samples of this study predate the infection). Cell type and time point are not known. The chain recombines TRBV20-1 with TRBJ1-1; 9 bases match TRBD1. The specimen was PBMCs or a T cell subset sorted from them (not recorded which). CDR3 protein: CSARGGQGSTEAFF. The CDR3 DNA reads as TGCAGTGCTAGAGGCGGACAGGGGAGCACTGAAGCTTTCTTT.